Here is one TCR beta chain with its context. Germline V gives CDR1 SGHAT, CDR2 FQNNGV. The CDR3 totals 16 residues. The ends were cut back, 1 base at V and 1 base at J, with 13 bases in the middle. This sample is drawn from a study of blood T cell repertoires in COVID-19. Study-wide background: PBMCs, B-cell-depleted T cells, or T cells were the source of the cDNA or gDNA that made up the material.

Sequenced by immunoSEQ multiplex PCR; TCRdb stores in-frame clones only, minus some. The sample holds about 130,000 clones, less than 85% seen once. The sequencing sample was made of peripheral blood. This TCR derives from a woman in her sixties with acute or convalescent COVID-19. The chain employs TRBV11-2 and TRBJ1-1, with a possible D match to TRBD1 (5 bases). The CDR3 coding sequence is TGTGCCAGCAGCTTAGCCGACAGCTTGGGGAACACTGAAGCTTTCTTT. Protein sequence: CASSLADSLGNTEAFF.